These 13 T cell receptor beta chains were all obtained from the same sample, sequenced in a study of blood T cell repertoires in COVID-19 (dated by TCRdb to 2018 to 2021). Libraries were constructed by the immunoSEQ multiplex PCR assay. The source is immuneACCESS, and TCRdb retained only in-frame sequences with V and J called. Part of the clones is not carried over; for the studies checked, unresolved V genes explain less than half of this, and the remainder is unexplained. In all, the sample holds fewer than 200,000 clones, and around 88% of those were seen once. The ten largest make up around 3.6% of the sample. The sequenced material came from PBMCs or T cells enriched from blood (not recorded which). All receptors come from a woman between 50 and 59 years old in a cohort exposed to, infected with or recovered from COVID-19 (not recorded which).

The V call is TRBV2, the J call TRBJ1-6, with 11 nucleotides matching TRBD1. The CDR3 extends over 15 amino acids. CDR1 and CDR2 from the germline V gene are SNHLY and FYNNEI. The junction had 3 bases not matched to a gene; V was cut back by 1 base and J by 10 bases. The CDR3 DNA reads as TGTGCCAGCAGTGAAGTGGGGACAGGGGGATCACCCCTCCACTTT. Translated: CASSEVGTGGSPLHF.

CDR3 in amino acids: CASGSLAGVLNEQFF. In DNA form, the CDR3 reads TGCGCCAGCGGGTCACTAGCGGGAGTGTTGAATGAGCAGTTCTTC. The rearrangement uses TRBV5-1 and TRBJ2-1; 11 nucleotides align to TRBD2. Germline-derived CDR1 and CDR2 are SGHRS and YFSETQ. V lost 7 bases to trimming and J lost 7 bases; unmatched junction nucleotides: 10. The CDR3 length is 15 residues.

The chain employs TRBV28 and TRBJ1-5; D not resolved. Germline V gene data show CDR1 as MDHEN and CDR2 as SYDVKM. The germline V and J ends were trimmed by 4 bases and 1 base, with 8 bases remaining between them. This CDR3 region has 14 residues. CDR3 residues: CASSSGESNQPQHF. CDR3 bases: TGTGCCAGCAGTTCCGGGGAGAGCAATCAGCCCCAGCATTTT. The complete variable domain, with remaining parts taken from reference TRBV28 and TRBJ1-5, reads DVKVTQSSRYLVKRTGEKVFLECVQDMDHENMFWYRQDPGLGLRLIYFSYDVKMKEKGDIPEGYSVSREKKERFSLILESASTNQTSMYLCASSSGESNQPQHFGDGTRLSIL.

The genes are TRBV7-9 and TRBJ2-6, with unresolved D. Germline CDR1 reads SEHNR; CDR2 reads FQNEAQ (reference sequence). V lost 1 base, J lost 8 bases, and 12 bases lay in between. The CDR3 has 15 residues. The CDR3 loop is CASSLGQPSPNVLTF. For the CDR3, the DNA is TGTGCCAGCAGCTTAGGACAACCCTCTCCCAACGTCCTGACTTTC.

This clone was recorded only once. The rearrangement uses TRBV5-5 and TRBJ1-5, with D possibly TRBD1 on 6 matching bases. In germline, CDR1 is SGHKS, CDR2 YYEKEE (reference sequence). The ends were cut back, 3 bases at V and 1 base at J, with 11 bases in the middle. The CDR3 has 15 amino acids. As DNA, the CDR3 is TGTGCCAGCAGCTCCGGGACACAGAGCAATCAGCCCCAGCATTTT. Its protein is CASSSGTQSNQPQHF.

The V gene is TRBV19, the J gene TRBJ2-7, with 13 bases identical to TRBD2. Germline CDR1 is LNHDA and CDR2 is SQIVND (reference sequence). Trimming at V came to 5 bases and at J to 5 bases, leaving 12 bases not matched to a gene. The CDR3 is 17 residues long. The CDR3 reads CASSSLGLAGRLHEQYF. DNA of the CDR3: TGTGCCAGTAGTTCCCTGGGACTAGCGGGAAGGCTTCACGAGCAGTACTTC.

The J gene is TRBJ1-1, the V gene TRBV12-3 or TRBV12-4; TRBD1 might be the D (5 bases). This CDR3 is built from 13 residues. V was trimmed by 4 bases and J by 5 bases, leaving 11 bases between them. The CDR3 protein is CASSSLRGTEAFF. The CDR3 DNA reads as TGTGCCAGCAGTTCCCTAAGGGGTACTGAAGCTTTCTTT.

The J gene is TRBJ2-3, the V gene TRBV9; D not certain. This CDR3 is built from 15 residues. Germline CDR1 reads SGDLS; CDR2 reads YYNGEE. Trimming removed 4 bases from V and 5 bases from J, with 17 bases in between. The CDR3 loop reads CASSPTNLPGDTQYF. CDR3 in DNA: TGTGCCAGCAGCCCGACGAACCTTCCAGGAGATACGCAGTATTTT.

The chain has TRBV7-3 and TRBJ1-4; 12 bases agree with TRBD1. This CDR3 spans 20 amino acids. The germline V gene has CDR1 SGHTA and CDR2 FQGTGA. J lost 2 bases, V lost 5 bases, and 15 bases had no gene match. CDR3 DNA: TGTGCCAGCAGCAACCCTCGCTTGGGGACAGGGGGCGTGACTAATGAAAAACTGTTTTTT. It specifies CASSNPRLGTGGVTNEKLFF.

The chain employs TRBV30 and TRBJ1-3; 9 bases are a match to TRBD1. Trimming removed 0 bases from V and 3 bases from J; junction bases left unmatched: 6. The CDR3 runs 16 residues. Looked up from germline, CDR1 is GTSNPN and CDR2 is SVGIG (reference sequence). The CDR3 DNA sequence: TGTGCCTGGAGTGTACAACAGGGGGCGCTTGGAAACACCATATATTTT. Protein: CAWSVQQGALGNTIYF.

This chain links TRBV5-5 with TRBJ2-7, with 7 nucleotides matching TRBD1. V lost 3 bases, J lost 1 base, and 7 bases stayed unmatched. Germline V gene lookup returns CDR1 SGHKS and CDR2 YYEKEE (reference sequence). CDR3 length equals 15 residues. The CDR3 protein is CASSSGPGQSYEQYF. In DNA form, the CDR3 reads TGTGCCAGCAGCTCGGGTCCGGGACAGTCCTACGAGCAGTACTTC. The entire variable domain, with the rest obtained from reference TRBV5-5 and TRBJ2-7, is as follows: DAGVTQSPTHLIKTRGQQVTLRCSPISGHKSVSWYQQVLGQGPQFIFQYYEKEERGRGNFPDRFSARQFPNYSSELNVNALLLGDSALYLCASSSGPGQSYEQYFGPGTRLTVT.

The chain employs TRBV6-5 and TRBJ2-3; 10 nucleotides align to TRBD2. Germline V gene lookup returns CDR1 MNHEY and CDR2 SVGAGI. The ends lost 1 base at V and 4 bases at J; junction bases unmatched: 2. The CDR3 contains 15 residues. CDR3: CASSYLGLAADTQYF. The CDR3 bases are TGTGCCAGCAGTTACTTAGGACTAGCGGCAGATACGCAGTATTTT.

The chain has TRBV7-2 and TRBJ2-5; D unclear. Germline assignment: CDR1 SGHTA and CDR2 FQGNSA. The CDR3 has 13 residues. Trimming stripped 1 base from V and 5 bases from J, with 8 bases between. The CDR3 is CASSLVGRETQYF. The CDR3, as DNA: TGTGCCAGCAGCTTAGTAGGCAGGGAGACCCAGTACTTC.